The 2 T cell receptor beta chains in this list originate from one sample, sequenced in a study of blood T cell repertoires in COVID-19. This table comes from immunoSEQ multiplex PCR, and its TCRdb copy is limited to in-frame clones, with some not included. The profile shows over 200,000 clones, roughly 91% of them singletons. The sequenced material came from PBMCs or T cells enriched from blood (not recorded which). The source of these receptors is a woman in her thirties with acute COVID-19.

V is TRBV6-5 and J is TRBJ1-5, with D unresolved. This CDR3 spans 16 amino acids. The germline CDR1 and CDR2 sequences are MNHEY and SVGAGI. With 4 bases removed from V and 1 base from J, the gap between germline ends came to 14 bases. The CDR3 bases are TGTGCCAGCAGTTCCCGCCGTCGGGAGAGCAATCAGCCCCAGCATTTT. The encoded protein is CASSSRRRESNQPQHF.

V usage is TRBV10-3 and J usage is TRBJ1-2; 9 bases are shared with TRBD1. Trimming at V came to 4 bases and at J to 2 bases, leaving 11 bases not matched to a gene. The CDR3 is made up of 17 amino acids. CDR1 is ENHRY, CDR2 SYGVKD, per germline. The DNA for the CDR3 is TGTGCCATCAGTGGTGGACAGGGGAGAGGGGGCAACTATGGCTACACCTTC. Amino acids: CAISGGQGRGGNYGYTF.